The 15 T cell receptor beta chains in this list originate from one sample, sequenced in a study of T-cell memory formation after mild COVID-19. In TCRdb, the 5' RACE reads were re-called with MiXCR into one record per CDR3 protein. The table shows hundreds of thousands of distinct CDR3 sequences, with 20% to 25% occurring only once. The specimen was PBMCs or a T cell subset sorted from them (not recorded which). The receptors derive from a man between 18 and 29 years old who had mild COVID-19 (a few samples of this study predate the infection). Cell type and time point are not known.

The gene calls are TRBV7-6 and TRBJ1-6; TRBD1 is a possible D gene (5 bases). The CDR3 is made up of 14 amino acids. Germline assignment: CDR1 SGHVS and CDR2 FNYEAQ. Trimming took 5 bases from V and 8 from J, leaving 13 bases between them. The CDR3 bases are TGTGCCAGCAGCCCCTCGGGGGGGTATTCACCCCTCCACTTT. Amino acid sequence: CASSPSGGYSPLHF.

DNA for the CDR3: TGTGCCAGCAGGTCCGGTTATCTCCAAAGGGATACGCAGTATTTT. Translating it yields CASRSGYLQRDTQYF. V and J are TRBV27 and TRBJ2-3; D is unresolved. This CDR3 is 15 amino acids long. Germline CDR1 is MNHEY and CDR2 is SMNVEV (reference sequence). Trimming pared 6 bases from V and 6 bases from J, leaving 19 bases between.

The chain links TRBV12-3 or TRBV12-4 to TRBJ2-1; TRBD1 aligns across 8 bases. The CDR3 runs 15 residues. The ends lost 7 bases at V and 4 bases at J; junction bases unmatched: 9. The CDR3 reads CASTIRTGIYNEQFF. The CDR3 coding sequence is TGTGCCAGCACTATTCGGACAGGGATTTACAATGAGCAGTTCTTC.

This clonotype has ten or more counts. The chain uses TRBV12-3 or TRBV12-4 and TRBJ1-1; tentative D call: TRBD1 (5 bases). The ends were cut back, 6 bases at V and 4 bases at J, with 9 bases in the middle. There are 12 residues in the CDR3. The CDR3 DNA is TGTGCCAGCAGGTGGGACCCCACTGAAGCTTTCTTT. Encoded protein: CASRWDPTEAFF.

The chain is built from TRBV7-9 and TRBJ1-1; D might be TRBD1 (5 bases). V was pared by 5 bases and J by 4 bases, with 17 bases between. Per the germline V gene, CDR1 is SEHNR and CDR2 is FQNEAQ (reference sequence). The CDR3 has 15 amino acids. Here the CDR3 DNA reads TGTGCCAGCAGCGGGGAGGCCTGGGGCCGCACTGAAGCTTTCTTT. Its translation: CASSGEAWGRTEAFF.

The chain uses TRBV5-5 and TRBJ2-3; D remains ambiguous. V was shortened by 0 bases and J by 0 bases, with 8 bases between the two germline ends. The CDR3 contains 15 residues. Looked up from germline, CDR1 is SGHKS and CDR2 is YYEKEE (reference sequence). The DNA of the CDR3 is TGTGCCAGCAGCTTGGAGTTTGCAAGCACAGATACGCAGTATTTT. It encodes CASSLEFASTDTQYF.

This clonotype turned up a few times. The chain couples TRBV12-3 or TRBV12-4 to TRBJ1-1, with 8 nucleotides matching TRBD1. The CDR3 sequence is 14 residues long. With V trimmed by 8 bases and J by 0 bases, 5 bases remained unmatched. The CDR3 here is CASGWTGLNTEAFF. Written as DNA, the CDR3 is TGTGCCAGCGGGTGGACAGGGCTGAACACTGAAGCTTTCTTT.

A few counts support this clonotype. The rearrangement uses TRBV5-1 and TRBJ1-1; D is unclear. Trimming removed 4 bases from V and 1 base from J, with 14 bases in between. The germline V gene has CDR1 SGHRS and CDR2 YFSETQ. CDR3 size: 15 residues. CDR3 amino acids: CASSRLGSRNTEAFF. CDR3 DNA: TGCGCCAGCAGCCGATTAGGGAGCCGGAACACTGAAGCTTTCTTT. The whole variable domain, filled in from reference TRBV5-1 and TRBJ1-1, reads KAGVTQTPRYLIKTRGQQVTLSCSPISGHRSVSWYQQTPGQGLQFLFEYFSETQRNKGNFPGRFSGRQFSNSRSEMNVSTLELGDSALYLCASSRLGSRNTEAFFGQGTRLTVV.

J is TRBJ2-5 and V is TRBV20-1; 7 bases fit TRBD2. V was pared by 5 bases and J by 2 bases, with 8 bases of the junction left unmatched. Germline CDR1 and CDR2: DFQATT and SNEGSKA (reference sequence). CDR3 length: 14 residues. The CDR3 loop reads CSAENPGLQETQYF. The DNA of the CDR3 is TGCAGTGCTGAAAACCCGGGACTACAAGAGACCCAGTACTTC.

This chain joins TRBV20-1 and TRBJ1-2; a weak D match, TRBD1 (5 bases). The CDR3 runs to 12 residues. In germline, CDR1 is DFQATT, CDR2 SNEGSKA (reference sequence). Trimming stripped 3 bases from V and 1 base from J, with 6 bases between. CDR3 in amino acids: CSARGGNYGYTF. CDR3 DNA sequence: TGCAGTGCTAGGGGGGGTAACTATGGCTACACCTTC.

This chain connects TRBV5-1 to TRBJ2-7, with TRBD1 identical over 7 bases. This CDR3 is built from 15 residues. CDR1 and CDR2 (germline): SGHRS, YFSETQ. J was trimmed by 4 bases and V by 5 bases; bases with no gene match: 12. The CDR3, as DNA: TGCGCCAGCAGAGGTTTTTTTACGGGACAGTACGAGCAGTACTTC. This gives the protein CASRGFFTGQYEQYF.

This clonotype came up a few times. CDR3 DNA sequence: TGCGCCAGCAGCCTACTAGCGGGTGATGGAGAGACCCAGTACTTC. Its translation: CASSLLAGDGETQYF. The gene calls are TRBV5-1 and TRBJ2-5; 9 bases map to TRBD2. The germline V gene has CDR1 SGHRS and CDR2 YFSETQ. The CDR3 loop spans 15 amino acids. Losses at the gene ends were 4 bases for V and 4 bases for J; bases not matched to a gene: 8.

The V gene is TRBV6-5, the J gene TRBJ2-7, with a possible D match to TRBD2 (5 bases). The V gene lost 8 bases and the J gene lost 7 bases, with 15 bases spanning the gap. This CDR3 region has 12 residues. Germline V gene lookup returns CDR1 MNHEY and CDR2 SVGAGI. CDR3 sequence reads: CASRNSAGEQYF. For the CDR3, the DNA is TGTGCCAGCCGCAACTCGGCGGGTGAGCAGTACTTC.

The sample holds many counts of this clonotype. The chain joins TRBV4-1 to TRBJ1-5; 9 nucleotides agree with TRBD1. V lost 4 bases to trimming and J lost 6 bases; unmatched junction nucleotides: 7. Germline V CDR1 and CDR2: MGHRA, YSYEKL. The CDR3 contains 15 residues. The CDR3 coding sequence is TGCGCCAGCAGCCGCACAGGGGGCAGGGGTCAGCCCCAGCATTTT. It encodes CASSRTGGRGQPQHF.

This clonotype has a count of ten or more. The chain links TRBV5-1 to TRBJ2-3, with 10 positions matching TRBD2. This CDR3 spans 16 amino acids. The germline CDR1 and CDR2 sequences are SGHRS and YFSETQ. V trimming: 4 bases; J trimming: 0 bases; junction bases outside the gene matches: 5. In nucleotides, the CDR3 is TGCGCCAGCAGCCTTAGCGGGGGGACTAGCACAGATACGCAGTATTTT. Its protein product is CASSLSGGTSTDTQYF.